This T cell receptor (beta chain) was sequenced in a study of cytomegalovirus exposure and HLA in healthy donors. About this clone: Its antigen remains unidentified.

From germline, CDR1 is SEHNR and CDR2 FQNEAQ (reference sequence). The V gene end was trimmed by 2 bases and the J gene end by 1 base; junction bases not matched to a gene: 7. This CDR3 has 16 residues. The PCR made use of 60 Vbeta and 13 Jbeta primers. Original methodology: Later, an analysis found 80 million or so unique TCR beta chains, and 9.5 million to 12 million of these were shared. Sequencing used immunoSEQ multiplex PCR; TCRdb keeps in-frame clones, though not all of them. The DNA gave D and trimming, while V, J and clone size come from that table. Among 110,000 or so clones listed, about 72% were seen once. Study findings and constraints: Specificity of three CMV-associated chains for CMV antigens was verified in vitro. A missense DCLRE1C variant was associated with V- and J-gene trimming of TCR beta chains in a later analysis, and an independent cohort replicated the association.

Sequenced sample: PBMCs. The receptor was derived from a man aged 45-65 years in good health and CMV-seropositive. The chain is built from TRBV7-9 and TRBJ1-1; the match to TRBD1 covers 7 bases. This chain's CDR3 is CASSLTGTAKNTEAFF. The CDR3 nucleotides read TGTGCCAGCAGCTTAACCGGGACAGCGAAGAACACTGAAGCTTTCTTT.